This entry is about one T cell receptor (beta chain). Its antigen is as yet unknown. This sample stems from a study of early stage breast cancer tumors. Study-wide points: Compared with adjacent normal breast tissue, tumors showed around 2.7-fold greater T cell density and higher clonality. Most shared enriched TCRB sequences were commonly generated ones.

The CDR3 covers 14 residues. The V gene lost 8 bases and the J gene lost 0 bases, with 13 bases spanning the gap. Germline lookup yields CDR1 MDHEN and CDR2 SYDVKM. Measured with immunoSEQ multiplex PCR; TCRdb has only the in-frame clones, and not every one. The sample has fewer than 80,000 clones, about 85% seen once. The gene calls are TRBV28 and TRBJ1-1; D gene uncertain. Specimen: blood. This sequence was found in a person between 35 and 49 years old with breast cancer. The CDR3 DNA reads TGTGCCAGCTGGGAACGAGGAATGAACACTGAAGCTTTCTTT. It specifies CASWERGMNTEAFF.